These 30 T cell receptor beta chains were all obtained from the same sample, sequenced in a study of long-term antiretroviral therapy in people with HIV. Survey level was the resolution at which the v3.0 immunoSEQ assay ran. Profiled with immunoSEQ multiplex PCR; TCRdb holds only in-frame clones, not every one. The sample records 20,000 or so clones, approximately 80% being singletons. The source material was unsorted PBMCs, sampled roughly 5.7 years after starting antiretroviral therapy. Receptors were obtained from a man aged 25-45 years with HIV.

A few counts support this clone. V and J are TRBV4-2 and TRBJ1-5, with D unclear. Germline lookup yields CDR1 LGHNA and CDR2 YNFKEQ. The CDR3 is 15 residues long. V was clipped by 0 bases and J by 6 bases, with 12 bases between them. CDR3 sequence: CASSQDPRNSQPQHF. The DNA for the CDR3 is TGTGCCAGCAGCCAAGATCCCAGGAATAGTCAGCCCCAGCATTTT.

The rearrangement links TRBV4-3 to TRBJ2-1, with 13 bases lining up with TRBD2. The CDR3 extends over 15 amino acids. Germline CDR1 LGHNA, CDR2 YSLEER. Trimming at V came to 3 bases and at J to 4 bases, leaving 0 bases not matched to a gene. DNA for the CDR3: TGCGCCAGCAGCCAGGGACTAGCGGGATACAATGAGCAGTTCTTC. It encodes CASSQGLAGYNEQFF.

Only one count was recorded for this clone. The chain joins TRBV5-4 to TRBJ2-3; maybe TRBD2 (7 bases). Per the germline V gene, CDR1 is SGHNT and CDR2 is YYREEE (reference sequence). The CDR3 totals 16 residues. Deletions cut 0 bases from V and 1 base from J, with 12 bases between. The DNA of the CDR3 is TGTGCCAGCAGCTTGGGGCGGCGGGGGCGCACAGATACGCAGTATTTT. Protein sequence: CASSLGRRGRTDTQYF.

The genes are TRBV27 and TRBJ2-1; 10 bases are a match to TRBD2. The CDR3 consists of 15 residues. Germline CDR1 and CDR2: MNHEY and SMNVEV (reference sequence). V lost 4 bases, J lost 8 bases, and 8 bases stayed unmatched. The chain's CDR3 is CASSSPLAGVDEQFF. The CDR3 nucleotides read TGTGCCAGCAGTTCTCCGCTAGCGGGAGTCGATGAGCAGTTCTTC.

J is TRBJ1-3 and V is TRBV7-2; D gene ambiguous. The CDR3 has 14 residues. The germline CDR1 and CDR2 sequences are SGHTA and FQGNSA. V lost 1 base and J 2 bases, leaving 6 bases between the germline ends. The CDR3 region is CASSLVAAGNTIYF. DNA of the CDR3: TGTGCCAGCAGCTTAGTGGCGGCTGGAAACACCATATATTTT.

The chain links TRBV6-1 to TRBJ2-5, with a tentative D call TRBD2 (6 bases). Trimming shortened V by 2 bases and J by 2 bases, and 12 bases separated the two germline ends. Germline V gene lookup returns CDR1 MNHNS and CDR2 SASEGT. This CDR3 has 15 residues. The CDR3 DNA sequence: TGTGCCAGCAGTGAATCGGTGGGGGGACAAGAGACCCAGTACTTC. Residues: CASSESVGGQETQYF.

V gene TRBV19 combines with J gene TRBJ2-1, with D possibly TRBD2 on 6 matching bases. Looked up from germline, CDR1 is LNHDA and CDR2 is SQIVND (reference sequence). CDR3 length: 14 amino acids. V lost 5 bases to trimming and J lost 3 bases, with 11 bases between them. The CDR3 DNA is TGTGCCAGTAGTCCGGGAGACAGCTACAATGAGCAGTTCTTC. It codes for CASSPGDSYNEQFF.

CDR3 in amino acids: CASSQVGVQGAYEQYF. CDR3 DNA: TGTGCCAGCAGCCAAGTCGGCGTACAGGGGGCCTACGAGCAGTACTTC. This rearrangement joins TRBV4-2 to TRBJ2-7; the match to TRBD1 covers 8 bases. Germline-derived CDR1 and CDR2 are LGHNA and YNFKEQ. The CDR3 totals 16 residues. V lost 1 base, J lost 2 bases, and 7 bases stayed unmatched.

This sequence joins TRBV19 and TRBJ2-6; D is ambiguous. Germline assignment: CDR1 LNHDA and CDR2 SQIVND (reference sequence). The CDR3 consists of 16 residues. V dropped 3 bases and J dropped 0 bases, with 9 bases sitting between them. CDR3 in DNA: TGTGCCAGTAGTATGGGGATCGACTCTGGGGCCAACGTCCTGACTTTC. Amino acid sequence: CASSMGIDSGANVLTF.

This chain joins TRBV6-1 and TRBJ1-5, with a weak D call TRBD1 (5 bases). CDR1 is MNHNS, CDR2 SASEGT, per germline. V dropped 5 bases and J dropped 2 bases, with 13 bases sitting between them. This CDR3 region has 15 residues. The CDR3 nucleotides read TGTGCCAGCAGTTCTGGGACGGCGGGCAATCAGCCCCAGCATTTT. As protein: CASSSGTAGNQPQHF.

The V gene is TRBV10-1, the J gene TRBJ2-4, with 8 positions matching TRBD1. J lost 2 bases, V lost 8 bases, and 2 bases had no gene match. This CDR3 is 13 amino acids long. CDR1 is WNHNN and CDR2 is SYGVQD in the germline V gene (reference sequence). As DNA, the CDR3 is TGCGCCAGCCGGACAGGGTCCAAAAACATTCAGTACTTC. It translates to CASRTGSKNIQYF.

This clone appeared a single time. J is TRBJ1-2 and V is TRBV10-2, with D maybe TRBD1 (5 bases). The CDR3 has 12 residues. Germline-derived CDR1 and CDR2 are WSHSY and SAAADI. The V gene lost 10 bases and the J gene lost 7 bases, with 16 bases spanning the gap. The CDR3 bases are TGCGCCACCAAAGTCGGGGACGGTGGCTACACCTTC. This sequence encodes CATKVGDGGYTF.

This clone appeared a single time. The genes are TRBV11-3 and TRBJ2-2, with TRBD2 identical over 8 bases. CDR1 SGHNT and CDR2 YENEEA come from the germline V gene. Germline trimming cut 5 bases from V and 6 bases from J; bases unmatched to any gene: 5. The CDR3 extends over 14 amino acids. CDR3 in amino acids: CASSPGGAPGELFF. The CDR3 DNA is TGTGCCAGCAGCCCCGGGGGGGCACCCGGGGAGCTGTTTTTT. Drawing the rest from reference TRBV11-3 and TRBJ2-2, the complete variable domain is EAGVVQSPRYKIIEKKQPVAFWCNPISGHNTLYWYLQNLGQGPELLIRYENEEAVDDSQLPKDRFSAERLKGVDSTLKIQPAELGDSAVYLCASSPGGAPGELFFGEGSRLTVL.

DNA for the CDR3: TGCGCCAGCAGCCAAGGGCAGACGAACTACAATGAGCAGTTCTTC. Residues: CASSQGQTNYNEQFF. J is TRBJ2-1 and V is TRBV4-3; D remains unclear. The CDR3 covers 15 residues. Germline lookup yields CDR1 LGHNA and CDR2 YSLEER. Trimming took off 1 base at V and 3 bases at J, with 10 bases between the two ends.

The chain combines TRBV7-2 with TRBJ1-6; possibly TRBD1 for D (5 bases). The CDR3 is 14 amino acids. Germline V gene lookup returns CDR1 SGHTA and CDR2 FQGNSA. The V and J ends lost 6 bases and 8 bases respectively, with 14 bases between them. The CDR3 DNA reads TGTGCCAGCAGAAAAGCAGGGATAGATTCACCCCTCCACTTT. Amino acids: CASRKAGIDSPLHF.

For the CDR3, the DNA is TGTGCCAGCAGTTTATTCCGGGAGTCCCTCGGTGAGCAGTTCTTC. This sequence encodes CASSLFRESLGEQFF. This chain uses TRBV27 with TRBJ2-1; D may be TRBD2 (6 bases). Germline values: CDR1 MNHEY, CDR2 SMNVEV (reference sequence). The CDR3 covers 15 residues. V lost 1 base, J lost 9 bases, and 16 bases lay in between.

The V call is TRBV18, the J call TRBJ1-1; 8 bases map to TRBD1. CDR3 length equals 12 residues. Germline V gene sequence: CDR1 KGHSH, CDR2 LQKENI. V was clipped by 6 bases and J by 7 bases; unmatched bases: 4. CDR3 in amino acids: CASSPGTGEAFF. The CDR3 DNA reads TGTGCCAGCTCCCCAGGGACAGGTGAAGCTTTCTTT.

The chain recombines TRBV13 with TRBJ1-1, with 7 bases fitting TRBD1. The CDR3 contains 14 residues. Germline V gene data show CDR1 as PRHDT and CDR2 as FYEKMQ (reference sequence). The junction had 16 bases not matched to a gene; V was cut back by 10 bases and J by 8 bases. The CDR3 nucleotides read TGTGCCACCGTCCGGCGGGACAGAGTCTGGGAAGCTTTCTTT. It codes for CATVRRDRVWEAFF.

This rearrangement joins TRBV9 to TRBJ2-5; unclear D gene. CDR3 length equals 15 residues. The germline V gene has CDR1 SGDLS and CDR2 YYNGEE. V dropped 0 bases and J dropped 1 base, with 10 bases sitting between them. The CDR3 is CASSVVTALQETQYF. DNA for the CDR3: TGTGCCAGCAGCGTAGTAACAGCTCTCCAAGAGACCCAGTACTTC.

The chain joins TRBV9 to TRBJ2-1; TRBD2 is a possible D gene (5 bases). This CDR3 spans 18 amino acids. Germline loops: CDR1 SGDLS, CDR2 YYNGEE. V gave up 3 bases and J gave up 2 bases, with 21 bases separating them. The CDR3 DNA follows: TGTGCCAGCAGCGCGGCAAGAGGATGGAGCGGTCCCTACAATGAGCAGTTCTTC. This sequence encodes CASSAARGWSGPYNEQFF.

This clone appeared a few times. V gene TRBV18 combines with J gene TRBJ1-6; D remains unclear. The V end lost 4 bases, the J end lost 8 bases, and 18 bases lay between the germline ends. Germline CDR1 KGHSH, CDR2 LQKENI. The CDR3 covers 16 residues. CDR3 sequence reads: CASSLGSVGQHSPLHF. The CDR3, as DNA: TGTGCCAGCTCACTAGGGTCCGTGGGCCAGCATTCACCCCTCCACTTT.

The genes are TRBV5-6 and TRBJ1-2; no clear D. Germline values: CDR1 SGHDT, CDR2 YYEEEE. V shed 4 bases and J shed 1 base, with 14 bases lying between them. The CDR3 spans 15 residues. The CDR3 nucleotides read TGTGCCAGCAGCCCCGCGAGGACCATTAACTATGGCTACACCTTC. This encodes CASSPARTINYGYTF.

V is TRBV25-1 and J is TRBJ2-7; D is tentatively TRBD1 or TRBD2 (6 bases each). Germline CDR1 reads MGHDK; CDR2 reads SYGVNS. V gave up 1 base and J gave up 2 bases, with 18 bases separating them. The CDR3 spans 17 residues. CDR3 loop: CASSEFAGEAAPYEQYF. CDR3 coding DNA: TGTGCCAGCAGTGAATTTGCAGGGGAGGCGGCCCCCTACGAGCAGTACTTC.

The chain recombines TRBV4-3 with TRBJ2-7; 8 nucleotides agree with TRBD1. Germline trimming cut 0 bases from V and 4 bases from J; bases unmatched to any gene: 8. CDR3 length: 16 amino acids. Germline CDR1 is LGHNA and CDR2 is YSLEER. In DNA, the CDR3 is TGCGCCAGCAGCCAAGATGCTGCAGGGGGCAGTTACGAGCAGTACTTC. It yields the protein CASSQDAAGGSYEQYF.

This sequence joins TRBV4-1 and TRBJ2-3; 11 nucleotides agree with TRBD2. The germline CDR1 and CDR2 sequences are MGHRA and YSYEKL. V shed 0 bases and J 5 bases; nucleotides not matched to a gene: 4. CDR3 length equals 16 residues. The CDR3 protein is CASSQERLAGGDTQYF. CDR3 nucleotide sequence: TGCGCCAGCAGCCAAGAGCGGCTAGCGGGGGGAGATACGCAGTATTTT.

The chain recombines TRBV28 with TRBJ1-5; maybe TRBD1 (5 bases). V shed 7 bases and J shed 0 bases, with 13 bases lying between them. Germline CDR1 and CDR2: MDHEN and SYDVKM. This CDR3 comprises 15 residues. The CDR3 loop reads CASKVTDFSNQPQHF. The DNA of the CDR3 is TGTGCCAGCAAGGTGACAGATTTTAGCAATCAGCCCCAGCATTTT.

This chain joins TRBV11-2 and TRBJ1-1; D not certain. V was cut by 1 base and J by 5 bases, with 8 bases left in between. Germline values: CDR1 SGHAT, CDR2 FQNNGV. CDR3 length equals 13 residues. CDR3 region: CASSLGLGTEAFF. The CDR3 coding sequence is TGTGCCAGCAGCTTAGGGCTCGGGACTGAAGCTTTCTTT.

The chain links TRBV6-1 to TRBJ2-3; TRBD1 matches 11 bases. This CDR3 is 15 amino acids long. Unmatched junction bases numbered 2, after V lost 2 bases and J lost 4 bases. Germline-derived CDR1 and CDR2 are MNHNS and SASEGT. This chain's CDR3 is CASSERTGGADTQYF. The CDR3 coding sequence is TGTGCCAGCAGTGAACGGACAGGGGGCGCAGATACGCAGTATTTT.

The V gene is TRBV28, the J gene TRBJ2-7; D is unresolved. Between the trimmed V and J ends, which lost 3 bases and 5 bases, there was a span of 8 bases. The CDR3 extends over 12 amino acids. Germline V gene data show CDR1 as MDHEN and CDR2 as SYDVKM. The DNA for the CDR3 is TGTGCCAGCAGTTTGCTAAGGGACGAGCAGTACTTC. Protein: CASSLLRDEQYF.

The chain has TRBV28 and TRBJ2-1, with TRBD2 matching 7 bases. Per the germline V gene, CDR1 is MDHEN and CDR2 is SYDVKM. J was trimmed by 8 bases and V by 2 bases; bases with no gene match: 18. CDR3 length equals 18 residues. CDR3 nucleotides: TGTGCCAGCAGTTTACTTTCAAGATGGGGGGAGGGCCGCGATGAGCAGTTCTTC. Protein: CASSLLSRWGEGRDEQFF.